The T cell receptor (beta chain) under discussion was sequenced for a study of OX40 agonist ivuxolimab in advanced cancers. This clone was seen only once. Its antigen is not known. The table came from immunoSEQ multiplex PCR; TCRdb's copy has only in-frame clones and leaves some out. The table shows about 160,000 clones, with approximately 94% occurring only once. Study-level points and caveats: CD4+ and CD8+ blood T cells expanded clonally by week 6 at 0.1 to 3.0 mg/kg.

The germline V gene encodes CDR1 SQVTM and CDR2 ANQGSEA. V shed 3 bases and J 1 base; nucleotides not matched to a gene: 22. This CDR3 is built from 20 residues. The TCR was taken from an adult with an advanced solid tumor such as melanoma, head and neck, liver or kidney cancer. J is TRBJ2-3 and V is TRBV29-1; 7 bases line up with TRBD2. The sample in question was CD4+ or CD8+ T cells sorted from blood, obtained in a trial of the OX40 agonist ivuxolimab. The chain's CDR3 is CSVDRNLGGGTESRTDTQYF. CDR3 nucleotide sequence: TGCAGCGTTGATAGGAATCTTGGGGGGGGTACCGAGTCCCGCACAGATACGCAGTATTTT.